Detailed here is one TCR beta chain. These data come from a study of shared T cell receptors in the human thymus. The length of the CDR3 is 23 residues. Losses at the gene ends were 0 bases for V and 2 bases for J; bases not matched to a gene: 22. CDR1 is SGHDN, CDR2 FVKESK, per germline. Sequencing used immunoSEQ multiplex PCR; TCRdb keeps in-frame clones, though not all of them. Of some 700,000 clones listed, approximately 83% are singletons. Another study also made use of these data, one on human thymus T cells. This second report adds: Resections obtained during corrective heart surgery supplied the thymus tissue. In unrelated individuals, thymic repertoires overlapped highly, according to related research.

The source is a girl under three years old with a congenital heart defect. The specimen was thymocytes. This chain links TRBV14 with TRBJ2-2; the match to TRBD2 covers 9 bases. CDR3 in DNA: TGTGCCAGCAGCCAAGAGCCCCAACCAGCGGGGGGTTCCGAATCACCTAACACCGGGGAGCTGTTTTTT. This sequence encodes CASSQEPQPAGGSESPNTGELFF.